Described below is a single T cell receptor (beta chain) sequence and its context. Its antigen is unknown. The junction had 10 bases not matched to a gene; V was cut back by 1 base and J by 4 bases. CDR1 SGHTA and CDR2 FQGNSA come from the germline V gene. This CDR3 is built from 16 residues. This sample was included in a study of type 1 regulatory T cells. About the study: This in vitro CD4 product, T-allo10, is enriched for Tr1 cells and alloantigen-specific.

TCRdb called the reads again in MiXCR, with one record for every CDR3 protein. The sample carries around 62,000 distinct CDR3 sequences, roughly 60% recorded once. Material: cultured T cells, either the whole culture or a sorted T cell fraction (not recorded which). Subset given: Tr1-enriched cell product generated in vitro against host alloantigens. The chain is built from TRBV7-2 and TRBJ2-7; 7 nucleotides match TRBD2. This clonotype originated in a human donor in good health. Here the CDR3 reads CASSLDVGGTIYEQYF. The CDR3 DNA reads as TGTGCCAGCAGCTTAGACGTGGGAGGGACCATTTACGAGCAGTACTTC.